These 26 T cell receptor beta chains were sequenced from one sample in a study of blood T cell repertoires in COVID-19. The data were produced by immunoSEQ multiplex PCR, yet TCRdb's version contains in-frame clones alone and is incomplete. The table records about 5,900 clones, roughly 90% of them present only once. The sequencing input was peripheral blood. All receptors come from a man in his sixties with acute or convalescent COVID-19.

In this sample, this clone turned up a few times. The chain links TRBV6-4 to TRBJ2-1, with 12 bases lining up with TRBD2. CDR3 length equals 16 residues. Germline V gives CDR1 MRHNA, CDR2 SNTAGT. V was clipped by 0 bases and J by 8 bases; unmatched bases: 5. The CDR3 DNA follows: TGTGCCAGCAGTGACTCGGCTAGCGGGGGGGCAGATGAGCAGTTCTTC. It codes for CASSDSASGGADEQFF.

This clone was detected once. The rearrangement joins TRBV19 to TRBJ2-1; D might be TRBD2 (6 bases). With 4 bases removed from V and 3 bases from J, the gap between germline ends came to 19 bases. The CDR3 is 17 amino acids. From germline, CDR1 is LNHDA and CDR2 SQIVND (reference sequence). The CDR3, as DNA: TGTGCCAGTAGTAAGGGCCCCTCGGCGGGATACTACAATGAGCAGTTCTTC. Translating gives CASSKGPSAGYYNEQFF.

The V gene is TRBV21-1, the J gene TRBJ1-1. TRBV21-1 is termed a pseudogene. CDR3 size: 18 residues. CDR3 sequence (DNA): TGTGCCAGCAGCCCAAACGGGGGACCGGGGCCCATGAACACTGAAGCTTTCTTT. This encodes CASSPNGGPGPMNTEAFF.

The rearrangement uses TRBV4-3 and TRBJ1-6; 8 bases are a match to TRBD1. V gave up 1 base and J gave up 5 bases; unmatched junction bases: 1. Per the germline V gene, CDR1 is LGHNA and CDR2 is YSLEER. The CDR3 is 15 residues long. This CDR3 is CASSQGTGNNSPLHF. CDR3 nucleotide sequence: TGCGCCAGCAGCCAAGGGACAGGGAATAATTCACCCCTCCACTTT.

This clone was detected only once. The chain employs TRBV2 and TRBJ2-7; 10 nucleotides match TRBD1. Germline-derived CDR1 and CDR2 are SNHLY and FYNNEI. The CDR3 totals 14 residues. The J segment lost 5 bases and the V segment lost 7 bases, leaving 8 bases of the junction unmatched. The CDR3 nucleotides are TGTGCCAGCAAGGACGGGACAGGGGAAGACGAGCAGTACGTC. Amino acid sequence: CASKDGTGEDEQYV.

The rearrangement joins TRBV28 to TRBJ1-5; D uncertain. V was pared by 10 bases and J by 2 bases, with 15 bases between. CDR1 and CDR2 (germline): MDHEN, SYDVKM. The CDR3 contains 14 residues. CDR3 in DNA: TGTGCCACATCGGAAAGGCTAGGCAATCAGCCCCAGCATTTT. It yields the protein CATSERLGNQPQHF.

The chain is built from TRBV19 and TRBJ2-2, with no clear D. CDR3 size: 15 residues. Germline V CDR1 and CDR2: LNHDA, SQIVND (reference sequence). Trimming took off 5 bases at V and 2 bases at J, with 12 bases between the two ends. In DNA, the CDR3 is TGTGCCAGTAGTCTGGCACAGATAAACACCGGGGAGCTGTTTTTT. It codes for CASSLAQINTGELFF.

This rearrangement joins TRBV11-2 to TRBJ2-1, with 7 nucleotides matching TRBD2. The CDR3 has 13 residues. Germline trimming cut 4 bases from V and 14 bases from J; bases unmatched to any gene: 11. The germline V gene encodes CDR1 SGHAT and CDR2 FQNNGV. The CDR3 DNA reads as TGTGCCAGCAGCTCATGGGGGGAGGGGCAGAAGTTCTTC. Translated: CASSSWGEGQKFF.

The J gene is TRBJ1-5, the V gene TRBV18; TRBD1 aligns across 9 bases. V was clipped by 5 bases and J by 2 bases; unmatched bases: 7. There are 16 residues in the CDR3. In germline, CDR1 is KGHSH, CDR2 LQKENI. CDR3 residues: CASSSGQGGRNQPQHF. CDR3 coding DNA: TGTGCCAGCTCATCGGGACAGGGTGGGCGCAATCAGCCCCAGCATTTT.

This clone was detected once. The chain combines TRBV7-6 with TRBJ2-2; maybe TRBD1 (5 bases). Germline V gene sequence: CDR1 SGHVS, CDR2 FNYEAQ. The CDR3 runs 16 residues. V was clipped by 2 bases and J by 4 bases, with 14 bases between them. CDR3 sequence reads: CASSLTQGSSTGELFF. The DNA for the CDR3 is TGTGCCAGCAGCTTAACCCAGGGTTCCTCCACCGGGGAGCTGTTTTTT.

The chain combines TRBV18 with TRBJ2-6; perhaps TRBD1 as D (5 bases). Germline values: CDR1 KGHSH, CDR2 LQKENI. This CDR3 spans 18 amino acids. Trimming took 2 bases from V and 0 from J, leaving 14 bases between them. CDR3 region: CASSPVAGIPSGANVLTF. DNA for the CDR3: TGTGCCAGCTCACCAGTGGCAGGGATCCCCTCTGGGGCCAACGTCCTGACTTTC.

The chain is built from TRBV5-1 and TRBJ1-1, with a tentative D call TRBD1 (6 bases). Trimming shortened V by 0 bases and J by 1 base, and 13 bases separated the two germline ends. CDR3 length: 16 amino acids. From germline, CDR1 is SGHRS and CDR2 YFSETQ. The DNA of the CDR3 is TGCGCCAGCAGCTTGGGTCCCGGGACACAGAACACTGAAGCTTTCTTT. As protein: CASSLGPGTQNTEAFF.

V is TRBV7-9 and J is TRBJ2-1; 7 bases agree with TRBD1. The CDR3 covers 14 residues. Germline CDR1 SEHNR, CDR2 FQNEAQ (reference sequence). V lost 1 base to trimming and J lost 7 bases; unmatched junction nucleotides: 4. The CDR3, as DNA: TGTGCCAGCAGCTTAGGACCAGGGGGTAATGAGCAGTTCTTC. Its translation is CASSLGPGGNEQFF.

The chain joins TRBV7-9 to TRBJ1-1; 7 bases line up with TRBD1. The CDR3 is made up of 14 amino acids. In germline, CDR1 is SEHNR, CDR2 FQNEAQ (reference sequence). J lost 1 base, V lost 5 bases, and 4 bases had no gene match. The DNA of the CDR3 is TGTGCCAGCAGCCCCACAGGGGCGAACACTGAAGCTTTCTTT. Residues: CASSPTGANTEAFF.

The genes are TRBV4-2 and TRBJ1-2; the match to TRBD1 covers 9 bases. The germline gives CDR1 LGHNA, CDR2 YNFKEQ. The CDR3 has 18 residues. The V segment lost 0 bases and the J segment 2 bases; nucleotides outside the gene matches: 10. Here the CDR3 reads CASSQDRGGTGPNYGYTF. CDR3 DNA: TGTGCCAGCAGCCAAGATAGGGGTGGGACAGGGCCCAACTATGGCTACACCTTC.

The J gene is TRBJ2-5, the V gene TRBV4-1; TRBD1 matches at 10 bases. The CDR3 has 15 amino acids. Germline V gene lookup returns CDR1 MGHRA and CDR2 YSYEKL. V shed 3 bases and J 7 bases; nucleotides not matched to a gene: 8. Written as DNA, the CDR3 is TGCGCCAGCAGCCAGGGGACAGGGGCTGCGGGGACCCAGTACTTC. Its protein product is CASSQGTGAAGTQYF.

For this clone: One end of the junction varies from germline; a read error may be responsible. CDR3: CASSSPQGTGGLNEQFF. CDR3 bases: TGTGCCAGCTCATCACCACAGGGGACAGGGGGTTTGAATGAGCAGTTCTTC. The genes are TRBV18 and TRBJ2-1; 11 nucleotides match TRBD1. Germline V lookup: CDR1 KGHSH, CDR2 LQKENI. This CDR3 region has 17 residues. Full variable domain (missing parts from reference TRBV18 and TRBJ2-1): NAGVMQNPRHLVRRRGQEARLRCSPMKGHSHVYWYRQLPEEGLKFMVYLQKENIIDESGMPKERFSAEFPKEGPSILRIQQVVRGDSAAYFCASSSPQGTGGLNEQFFGPGTRLTVL.

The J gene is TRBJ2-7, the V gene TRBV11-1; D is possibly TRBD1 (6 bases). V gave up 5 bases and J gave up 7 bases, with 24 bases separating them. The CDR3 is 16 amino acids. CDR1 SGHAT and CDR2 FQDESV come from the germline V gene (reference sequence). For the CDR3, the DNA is TGTGCCAGCAGCCCGGAAGGTACAGGGTGGTCGGGGGAGCAGTACTTC. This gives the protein CASSPEGTGWSGEQYF.

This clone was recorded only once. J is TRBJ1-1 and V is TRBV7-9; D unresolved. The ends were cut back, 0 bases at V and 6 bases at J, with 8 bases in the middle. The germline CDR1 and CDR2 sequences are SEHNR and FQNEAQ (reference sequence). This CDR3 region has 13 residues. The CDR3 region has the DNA TGTGCCAGCAGCTTAGCTACACCATCTGAAGCTTTCTTT. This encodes CASSLATPSEAFF.

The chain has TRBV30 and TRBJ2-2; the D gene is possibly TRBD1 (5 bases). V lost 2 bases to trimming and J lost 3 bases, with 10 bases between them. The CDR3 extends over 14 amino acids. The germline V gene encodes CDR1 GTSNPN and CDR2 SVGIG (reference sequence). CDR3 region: CAWSPGRDTGELFF. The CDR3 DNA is TGTGCCTGGAGTCCCGGCAGGGACACCGGGGAGCTGTTTTTT.

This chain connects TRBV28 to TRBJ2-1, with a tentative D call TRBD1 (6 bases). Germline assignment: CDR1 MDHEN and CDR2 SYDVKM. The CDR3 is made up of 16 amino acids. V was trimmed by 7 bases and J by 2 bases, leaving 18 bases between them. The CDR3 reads CASTSRGQLPYNEQFF. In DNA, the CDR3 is TGTGCCAGCACGTCTAGGGGACAACTACCCTACAATGAGCAGTTCTTC.

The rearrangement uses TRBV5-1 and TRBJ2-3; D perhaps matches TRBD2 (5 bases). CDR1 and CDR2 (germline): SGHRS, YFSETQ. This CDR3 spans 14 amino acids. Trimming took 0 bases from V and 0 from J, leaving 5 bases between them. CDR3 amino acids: CASSLGTSTDTQYF. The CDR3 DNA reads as TGCGCCAGCAGCTTGGGGACTAGCACAGATACGCAGTATTTT.

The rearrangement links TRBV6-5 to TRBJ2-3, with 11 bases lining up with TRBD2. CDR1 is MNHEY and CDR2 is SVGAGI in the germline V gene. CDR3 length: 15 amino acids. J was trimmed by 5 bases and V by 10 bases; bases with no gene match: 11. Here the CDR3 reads CAIGPLAGGGDTQYF. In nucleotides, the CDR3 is TGTGCCATCGGGCCCCTAGCGGGGGGCGGAGATACGCAGTATTTT.

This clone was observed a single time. CDR3 nucleotides: TGTGCCACCAGTGACCGCGGGACTAGCGGCAGCTCCTACAATGAGCAGTTCTTC. Translating it yields CATSDRGTSGSSYNEQFF. The genes are TRBV24-1 and TRBJ2-1; 11 bases are a match to TRBD2. With V trimmed by 4 bases and J by 0 bases, 7 bases remained unmatched. Germline lookup yields CDR1 KGHDR and CDR2 SFDVKD. This CDR3 is 18 amino acids long.

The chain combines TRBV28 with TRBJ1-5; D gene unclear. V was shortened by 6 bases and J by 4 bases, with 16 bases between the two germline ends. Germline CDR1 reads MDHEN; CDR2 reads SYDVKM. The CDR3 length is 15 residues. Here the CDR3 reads CASRKERESNQPQHF. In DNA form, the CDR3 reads TGTGCCAGCAGGAAAGAGAGGGAATCGAATCAGCCCCAGCATTTT.

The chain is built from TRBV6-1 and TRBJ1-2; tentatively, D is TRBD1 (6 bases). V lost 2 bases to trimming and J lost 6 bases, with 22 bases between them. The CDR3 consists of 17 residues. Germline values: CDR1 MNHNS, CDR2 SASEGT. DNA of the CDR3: TGTGCCAGCAGTGAACCCACGCGCTTAGGGGGGGTAGATGGCTACACCTTC. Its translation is CASSEPTRLGGVDGYTF.